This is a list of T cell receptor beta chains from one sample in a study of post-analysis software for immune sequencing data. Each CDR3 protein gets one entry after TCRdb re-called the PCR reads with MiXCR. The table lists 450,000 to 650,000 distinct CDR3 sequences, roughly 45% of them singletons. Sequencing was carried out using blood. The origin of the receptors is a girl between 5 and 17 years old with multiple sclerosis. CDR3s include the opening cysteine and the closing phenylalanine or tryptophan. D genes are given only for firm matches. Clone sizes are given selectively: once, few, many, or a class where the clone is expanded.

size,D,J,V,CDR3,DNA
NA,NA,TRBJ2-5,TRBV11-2,CASSSSGWGDQETQYF,TGTGCCAGCAGCTCCTCAGGCTGGGGGGACCAAGAGACCCAGTACTTC
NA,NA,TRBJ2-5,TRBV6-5,CASSPRGQIGETQYF,TGTGCCAGCAGCCCCCGTGGGCAGATTGGGGAGACCCAGTACTTC
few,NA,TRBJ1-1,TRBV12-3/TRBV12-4,CASSVKLKNTEAFF,TGTGCCAGCAGCGTAAAGTTAAAGAACACTGAAGCTTTCTTT
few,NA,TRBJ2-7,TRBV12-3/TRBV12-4,CASSPSTGPSSYEQYF,TGTGCCAGCAGTCCGTCTACAGGTCCGAGCTCCTACGAGCAGTACTTC
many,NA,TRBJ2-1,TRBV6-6,CASSVGTQQKEQFF,TGTGCCAGCAGCGTCGGGACCCAGCAGAAGGAGCAGTTCTTC
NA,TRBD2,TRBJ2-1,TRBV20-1,CSARAVTSGAGAEQFF,TGCAGTGCTAGAGCGGTAACTAGCGGGGCGGGGGCTGAGCAGTTCTTC
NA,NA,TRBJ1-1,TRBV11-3,CASSFRAPTEAFF,TGTGCCAGCAGCTTCAGAGCTCCCACTGAAGCTTTCTTT
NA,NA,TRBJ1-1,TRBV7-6,CASILGEGNTEAFF,TGTGCCAGCATCCTAGGGGAAGGAAACACTGAAGCTTTCTTT
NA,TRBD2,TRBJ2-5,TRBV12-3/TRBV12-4,CASSLALGSGGQKTQYF,TGTGCCAGCAGTTTAGCCCTCGGTAGCGGGGGACAGAAGACCCAGTACTTC
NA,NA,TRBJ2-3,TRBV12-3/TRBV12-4,CASSLLGGGTDTQYF,TGTGCCAGCAGCTTACTTGGAGGTGGGACAGATACGCAGTATTTT
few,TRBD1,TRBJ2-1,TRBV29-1,CSVGRGQGAGNEQFF,TGCAGCGTAGGCCGAGGACAGGGGGCCGGGAATGAGCAGTTCTTC
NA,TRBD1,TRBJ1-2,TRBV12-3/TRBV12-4,CASSRLNFRDRGLGGYTF,TGTGCCAGCAGCCGGTTAAACTTCCGGGACAGGGGGCTCGGGGGCTACACCTTC
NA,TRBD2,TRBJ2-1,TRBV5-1,CASSPFAGGDNEQFF,TGCGCCAGCAGTCCGTTTGCGGGAGGGGACAATGAGCAGTTCTTC
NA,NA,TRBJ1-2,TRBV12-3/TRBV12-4,CASSLGSGRSNYGYTF,TGTGCCAGCAGTTTAGGCTCGGGAAGATCCAACTATGGCTACACCTTC
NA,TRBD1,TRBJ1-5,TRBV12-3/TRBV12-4,CASSPGQAYQPQHF,TGTGCCAGCAGCCCGGGACAGGCCTACCAGCCCCAGCATTTT
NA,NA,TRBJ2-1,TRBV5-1,CASSPGTEGNEQFF,TGCGCCAGCAGCCCTGGGACCGAGGGCAATGAGCAGTTCTTC
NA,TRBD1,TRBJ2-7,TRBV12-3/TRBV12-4,CASSSGTVNEQYF,TGTGCCAGCAGTTCCGGGACAGTTAACGAGCAGTACTTC
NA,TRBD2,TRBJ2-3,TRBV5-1,CASSLGRGAPDTQYF,TGCGCCAGCAGCTTGGGGCGGGGGGCCCCAGATACGCAGTATTTT
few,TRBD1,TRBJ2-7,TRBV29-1,CSVLVGTGVDEQYF,TGCAGCGTCTTGGTAGGGACAGGGGTCGACGAGCAGTACTTC
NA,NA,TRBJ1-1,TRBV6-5,CASSRGEVGEAFF,TGTGCCAGCAGTCGGGGGGAGGTCGGTGAAGCTTTCTTT
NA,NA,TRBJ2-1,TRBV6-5,CASRYGIANEQFF,TGTGCCAGCAGGTACGGAATAGCTAATGAGCAGTTCTTC
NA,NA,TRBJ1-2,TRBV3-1,CASEGRVGYTF,TGTGCCAGCGAAGGCAGGGTCGGCTACACCTTC
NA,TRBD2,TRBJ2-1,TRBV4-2,CASSQDQVAGGRALNEQFF,TGTGCCAGCAGCCAAGATCAGGTAGCGGGCGGGAGGGCCCTCAATGAGCAGTTCTTC
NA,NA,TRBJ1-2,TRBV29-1,CSVDAQGPPNYGYTF,TGCAGCGTTGACGCACAGGGACCTCCTAACTATGGCTACACCTTC
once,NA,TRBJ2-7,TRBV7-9,CASSFRPGEGALYEQYF,TGTGCCAGCAGCTTTAGACCGGGGGAGGGGGCCCTCTACGAGCAGTACTTC
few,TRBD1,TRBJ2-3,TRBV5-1,CASSPRDRGRTDTQYF,TGCGCCAGCAGCCCGCGGGACAGGGGGCGGACAGATACGCAGTATTTT
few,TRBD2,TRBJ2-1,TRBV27,CASSLAGDSTFF,TGTGCCAGCAGTTTAGCGGGGGATAGTACGTTCTTC
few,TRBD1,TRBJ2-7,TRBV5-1,CASSLYRGFAYEQYF,TGCGCCAGCAGCTTATACAGGGGGTTCGCCTACGAGCAGTACTTC
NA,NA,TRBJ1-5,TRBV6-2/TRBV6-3,CASRIGRGYSNQPQHF,TGTGCCAGCAGGATAGGCAGGGGTTATAGCAATCAGCCCCAGCATTTT
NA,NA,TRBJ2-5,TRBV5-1,CASSPTRRVEETQYF,TGCGCCAGCAGCCCGACGAGGCGGGTAGAAGAGACCCAGTACTTC
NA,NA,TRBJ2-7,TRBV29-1,CSVVSHEQYF,TGCAGCGTTGTATCCCACGAGCAGTACTTC
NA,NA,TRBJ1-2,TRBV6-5,CASKSALNYGYTF,TGTGCCAGCAAGTCGGCGTTAAACTATGGCTACACCTTC
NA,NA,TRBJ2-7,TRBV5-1,CASSWDPHTYEQYF,TGCGCCAGCAGCTGGGACCCGCATACCTACGAGCAGTACTTC
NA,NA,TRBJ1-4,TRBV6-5,CASSMDRKGKLFF,TGTGCCAGCAGTATGGACAGAAAGGGAAAACTGTTTTTT
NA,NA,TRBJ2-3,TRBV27,CASSRGFRTSTDTQYF,TGTGCCAGCAGTCGCGGGTTTCGAACTAGCACAGATACGCAGTATTTT
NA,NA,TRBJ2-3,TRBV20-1,CSAERDSRTDTQYF,TGCAGTGCTGAACGGGACTCTCGAACAGATACGCAGTATTTT
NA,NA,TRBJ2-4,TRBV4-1,CASSQVPRGDEQYF,TGCGCCAGCAGCCAAGTCCCTAGGGGGGATGAGCAGTACTTT
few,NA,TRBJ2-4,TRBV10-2,CASSERLAKNIQYF,TGCGCCAGCAGTGAAAGGCTAGCCAAAAACATTCAGTACTTC
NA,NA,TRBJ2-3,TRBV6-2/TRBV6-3,CASSYPGFTDTQYF,TGTGCCAGCAGTTATCCGGGTTTCACAGATACGCAGTATTTT
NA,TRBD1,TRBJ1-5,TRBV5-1,CASSIQGGSNQPQHF,TGCGCCAGCAGCATACAGGGGGGAAGCAATCAGCCCCAGCATTTT
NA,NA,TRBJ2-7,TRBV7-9,CASSLEGVGTAYEQYF,TGTGCCAGCAGCTTAGAGGGGGTAGGCACCGCTTACGAGCAGTACTTC
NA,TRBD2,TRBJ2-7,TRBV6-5,CASTPRTSGTYEQYF,TGTGCCAGCACTCCTCGGACTAGCGGGACCTACGAGCAGTACTTC
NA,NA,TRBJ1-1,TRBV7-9,CASSLEGGQAFF,TGTGCCAGCAGCTTAGAGGGTGGACAAGCTTTCTTT
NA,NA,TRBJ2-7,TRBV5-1,CASSAGRRSEQYF,TGCGCCAGCAGCGCTGGACGGAGGAGCGAGCAGTACTTC